This TCR beta chain was documented in a study of cytomegalovirus exposure and HLA in healthy donors. The PCR used 60 Vbeta and 13 Jbeta primers. The data were produced by immunoSEQ multiplex PCR, yet TCRdb's version contains in-frame clones alone and is incomplete. The repertoire holds approximately 190,000 clones, with approximately 86% as singletons. Study-level points and caveats: V- and J-gene trimming of TCR beta was linked (in a later analysis) to a missense DCLRE1C variant. 150 or so TCR beta chains were listed as cytomegalovirus-associated.

A remark on this clone: The antigen is not known.

This CDR3 comprises 16 residues. V dropped 4 bases and J dropped 3; count of bases not matched to a gene: 11. The germline V gene has CDR1 SEHNR and CDR2 FQNEAQ (reference sequence). The specimen sequenced was PBMCs. The TCR was taken from a boy between 2 and 10 years old in good health and CMV-seronegative. V and J are TRBV7-9 and TRBJ2-5; TRBD1 aligns across 7 bases. CDR3 sequence (DNA): TGTGCCAGCAGCTCCATCCGGGACAGAAAAGAAGAGACCCAGTACTTC. Translating it yields CASSSIRDRKEETQYF.